The rows below give T cell receptor beta chains drawn from one sample of a study of response to subunit inactivated influenza vaccine. In TCRdb, the RT-PCR reads were re-called with MiXCR into one record per CDR3 protein. The sample lists about 800,000 distinct CDR3 sequences; 21% were seen once. This specimen was PBMCs from blood, taken 4 to 6 days after vaccination. These receptors all stem from a man aged 50-59 years who received an inactivated influenza vaccine. Both conserved end residues are part of each CDR3. The order of the fields is clone size, V gene, J gene, D gene, CDR3 DNA, CDR3 protein. A D gene is named only where the DNA matches it firmly. Part of the rows lack a size; the others show once, few, many or a class for expanded clones.

NA	TRBV9	TRBJ2-1	TRBD2	TGTGCCAGCAGCGCGGGGGAGGGATTTTACAATGAGCAGTTCTTC	CASSAGEGFYNEQFF
many	TRBV5-1	TRBJ2-2	NA	TGCGCCAGCAGCTCGGGAATGGGAACCGGGGAGCTGTTTTTT	CASSSGMGTGELFF
NA	TRBV11-2	TRBJ2-5	NA	TGTGCCAGCAGCTCCTGGGTTGAGTTGAGGGAGACCCAGTACTTC	CASSSWVELRETQYF
NA	TRBV5-1	TRBJ2-1	NA	TGCGCCAGCAGCTTGGTGGGGCAGCCCCCCTACAATGAGCAGTTCTTC	CASSLVGQPPYNEQFF
few	TRBV20-1	TRBJ2-1	NA	TGCAGTGCTAGTGGGGGCAATGAGCAGTTCTTC	CSASGGNEQFF
many	TRBV7-2	TRBJ2-3	NA	TGTGCCAGCAGCTTATTGGGGGGCCAGGCAGATACGCAGTATTTT	CASSLLGGQADTQYF
NA	TRBV21-1	TRBJ2-7	NA	TGTGCCAGCAGCGAGGGGGGAGGACTCGAAAGCTCCTACGAGCAGTACTTC	CASSEGGGLESSYEQYF
NA	TRBV4-2	TRBJ1-2	NA	TGTGCCAGCAGCCGAACCGGGACAACTGGCTACACCTTC	CASSRTGTTGYTF
few	TRBV5-1	TRBJ1-2	NA	TGCGCCAGCTCCCCCAGGGTGGAGAACTATGGCTACACCTTC	CASSPRVENYGYTF
few	TRBV7-8	TRBJ2-7	NA	TGTGCCAGCAGCCAACACAGCAGAGGGAAGTACTTC	CASSQHSRGKYF
few	TRBV20-1	TRBJ2-7	TRBD2	TGCAGTGCTACGGGACTAGCGAGCTCCTACGAGCAGTACTTC	CSATGLASSYEQYF
few	TRBV9	TRBJ2-1	NA	TGTGCCAGCAGTGAGTCTATCGGCCACATGGATGAGCAGTTCTTC	CASSESIGHMDEQFF
few	TRBV28	TRBJ2-1	TRBD1	TGTGCCAGCAGTTGGCGAGGGACAGGGTCCTACAATGAGCAGTTCTTC	CASSWRGTGSYNEQFF
few	TRBV14	TRBJ1-6	NA	TGTGCCAGCAGCCTCGCCCCGGCAGGGCTATCCTATAATTCACCCCTCCACTTT	CASSLAPAGLSYNSPLHF
NA	TRBV5-1	TRBJ1-4	TRBD1	TGCGCCAGCAGCATAGACAGGGCCCTTAATGAAAAACTGTTTTTT	CASSIDRALNEKLFF
few	TRBV12-3/TRBV12-4	TRBJ1-2	NA	TGTGCCAGCAGTCCCACAGGACCCCCTCGATACACCTTC	CASSPTGPPRYTF
NA	TRBV10-3	TRBJ2-5	NA	TGTGCCATCAGTGGGGGCAGGGGCCAAGAGACCCAGTACTTC	CAISGGRGQETQYF
few	TRBV5-1	TRBJ1-1	TRBD1	TGCGCCAGCAGCTTGGGGACAGGGAAGAACACTGAAGCTTTCTTT	CASSLGTGKNTEAFF
NA	TRBV20-1	TRBJ1-1	NA	TGCAGTGAGTACAGGCAGAACACTGAAGCTTTCTTT	CSEYRQNTEAFF
few	TRBV6-2/TRBV6-3	TRBJ2-1	TRBD2	TGTGCCAGCAGTTTCTACTCGATACCGGGACTAGCGGACAATGAGCAGTTCTTC	CASSFYSIPGLADNEQFF
few	TRBV4-2	TRBJ2-7	NA	TGTGCCAGCAGCCAGGCCGGGACTGGGGCGGGCGAGCAGTACTTC	CASSQAGTGAGEQYF
NA	TRBV20-1	TRBJ2-1	TRBD2	TGCAGTGCTAAGCCCCTAGCGGGGCCCTCGTTTGAGCAGTTCTTC	CSAKPLAGPSFEQFF
NA	TRBV12-3/TRBV12-4	TRBJ2-2	NA	TGTGCCAGCAGTTTAAACCTTCACACCGGGGAGCTGTTTTTT	CASSLNLHTGELFF
few	TRBV28	TRBJ1-4	NA	TGTGCCAGCAGTAGATTCCAGGATCAGGGAAGGGTTTTT	CASSRFQDQGRVF
NA	TRBV12-3/TRBV12-4	TRBJ1-6	NA	TGTGCCAGCAGTTTGCGGGCAGCTAGTTCACCCCTCCACTTT	CASSLRAASSPLHF
NA	TRBV15	TRBJ1-1	TRBD1	TGTGCCACCAGCAGAGGGGACAGAAGCACTGAAGCTTTCTTT	CATSRGDRSTEAFF
NA	TRBV7-2	TRBJ2-3	NA	TGTGCCAGCAGCTCTATGGGACTCCACACAGATACGCAGTATTTT	CASSSMGLHTDTQYF
NA	TRBV6-5	TRBJ2-7	NA	TGTGCCAGCAGTTACTCGATAGAGGGCTACGAGCAGTACTTC	CASSYSIEGYEQYF
few	TRBV6-1	TRBJ1-2	NA	TGTGCCACCACCGGGCCAGAAAGGGGCGTCTATGGCTACACCTTC	CATTGPERGVYGYTF
few	TRBV6-1	TRBJ2-1	TRBD2	TGTGCCAGCAGCCTGACTAGCGGGAGAGTTTACAATGAGCAGTTCTTC	CASSLTSGRVYNEQFF
NA	TRBV27	TRBJ2-7	TRBD2	TGTGCCAGCAGTGTATACCCGTCGGGGACTAGCGGGGTCTACTACGAGCAGTACTTC	CASSVYPSGTSGVYYEQYF